A selection of T cell receptor beta chains follows, all from one sample in a study of T-cell memory formation after mild COVID-19. MiXCR, run by TCRdb on the 5' RACE reads, gives a single entry per CDR3 protein. The table has under 250,000 distinct CDR3 sequences, roughly a tenth seen once. Sequencing was done on a sample of PBMCs or a T cell subset sorted from them (not recorded which). The receptors shown here come from a man aged 18 to 35 who had mild COVID-19 (a few samples of this study predate the infection). Cell type and time point are not known. Each CDR3 is given with its conserved first and last residue. The order of the fields is J gene, D gene, V gene, clone size, CDR3 protein, CDR3 DNA. A D gene is named only where the DNA matches it firmly. Only part of the rows carry a size: once, few, many, or a class if the clone is expanded.

j_call: TRBJ2-2
d_call: .
v_call: TRBV7-8
clone_size: .
cdr3_aa: CASSLVGLSGTNTGELFF
cdr3_nt: TGTGCCAGCAGCTTAGTCGGCCTTTCCGGGACGAACACCGGGGAGCTGTTTTTT

j_call: TRBJ2-7
d_call: TRBD1
v_call: TRBV20-1
clone_size: .
cdr3_aa: CSASWRPGTGGEEQYF
cdr3_nt: TGCAGTGCTAGTTGGAGGCCCGGGACAGGGGGCGAAGAGCAGTACTTC

j_call: TRBJ1-6
d_call: TRBD1
v_call: TRBV20-1
clone_size: .
cdr3_aa: CSARETGGYSPLHF
cdr3_nt: TGCAGTGCTAGAGAGACAGGGGGATATTCACCCCTCCACTTT

j_call: TRBJ1-2
d_call: TRBD1
v_call: TRBV5-1
clone_size: .
cdr3_aa: CASSLGQVGGYTF
cdr3_nt: TGCGCCAGCAGCCTCGGACAGGTAGGAGGCTACACCTTC

j_call: TRBJ2-2
d_call: .
v_call: TRBV19
clone_size: .
cdr3_aa: CASSIAESTGELFF
cdr3_nt: TGTGCCAGTAGTATCGCGGAGAGCACCGGGGAGCTGTTTTTT

j_call: TRBJ2-2
d_call: .
v_call: TRBV24-1
clone_size: .
cdr3_aa: CATSGSAPGDTGELFF
cdr3_nt: TGTGCCACCAGTGGTTCCGCCCCGGGAGACACCGGGGAGCTGTTTTTT

j_call: TRBJ1-2
d_call: .
v_call: TRBV27
clone_size: .
cdr3_aa: CASSFTGEVYGYTF
cdr3_nt: TGTGCCAGCAGTTTTACCGGGGAGGTCTATGGCTACACCTTC

j_call: TRBJ2-2
d_call: .
v_call: TRBV7-3
clone_size: .
cdr3_aa: CASSSSREGELFF
cdr3_nt: TGTGCCAGCAGCTCCAGCAGGGAGGGGGAGCTGTTTTTT

j_call: TRBJ1-1
d_call: TRBD1
v_call: TRBV20-1
clone_size: few
cdr3_aa: CSATGGNTEAFF
cdr3_nt: TGCAGTGCTACAGGGGGGAACACTGAAGCTTTCTTT

j_call: TRBJ2-4
d_call: .
v_call: TRBV6-2/TRBV6-3
clone_size: .
cdr3_aa: CASSSIVYRDSQYF
cdr3_nt: TGTGCCAGCAGTTCAATAGTATACCGGGACTCTCAGTACTTC

j_call: TRBJ2-3
d_call: TRBD2
v_call: TRBV6-2/TRBV6-3
clone_size: .
cdr3_aa: CASRLSGVGTDTQYF
cdr3_nt: TGTGCCAGCAGGCTCAGCGGGGTGGGCACAGATACGCAGTATTTT

j_call: TRBJ1-1
d_call: .
v_call: TRBV6-2/TRBV6-3
clone_size: .
cdr3_aa: CASSYWQEWVF
cdr3_nt: TGTGCCAGCAGTTACTGGCAGGAGTGGGTCTTT

j_call: TRBJ1-4
d_call: TRBD1
v_call: TRBV6-5
clone_size: many
cdr3_aa: CASSYGDRDNEKLFF
cdr3_nt: TGTGCCAGCAGTTATGGAGACAGGGATAATGAAAAACTGTTTTTT

j_call: TRBJ2-5
d_call: .
v_call: TRBV7-2
clone_size: .
cdr3_aa: CASSLAKGETQYF
cdr3_nt: TGTGCCAGCAGCTTAGCTAAAGGCGAGACCCAGTACTTC

j_call: TRBJ1-2
d_call: .
v_call: TRBV6-2/TRBV6-3
clone_size: few
cdr3_aa: CASSSPGRQRGDGYTF
cdr3_nt: TGTGCCAGCAGTTCCCCCGGGAGGCAGCGCGGGGATGGCTACACCTTC

j_call: TRBJ1-1
d_call: .
v_call: TRBV11-2
clone_size: few
cdr3_aa: CASSFGQPNTEAFF
cdr3_nt: TGTGCCAGCAGCTTCGGACAACCGAACACTGAAGCTTTCTTT

j_call: TRBJ2-5
d_call: .
v_call: TRBV7-2
clone_size: .
cdr3_aa: CASSLDTTQYF
cdr3_nt: TGTGCCAGCAGCTTAGACACGACCCAGTACTTC

j_call: TRBJ1-1
d_call: .
v_call: TRBV4-3
clone_size: few
cdr3_aa: CASSQEQGTEAFF
cdr3_nt: TGCGCCAGCAGCCAAGAGCAGGGGACTGAAGCTTTCTTT

j_call: TRBJ1-5
d_call: .
v_call: TRBV12-3/TRBV12-4
clone_size: .
cdr3_aa: CASSAGRLGQPQHF
cdr3_nt: TGTGCCAGCAGTGCAGGGAGGTTAGGACAGCCCCAGCATTTT

j_call: TRBJ2-2
d_call: TRBD1
v_call: TRBV12-3/TRBV12-4
clone_size: .
cdr3_aa: CASSLWKGTGNTGELFF
cdr3_nt: TGTGCCAGCAGCTTATGGAAAGGGACAGGGAACACCGGGGAGCTGTTTTTT

j_call: TRBJ2-2
d_call: TRBD1
v_call: TRBV14
clone_size: .
cdr3_aa: CASSQAGTGNTGELFF
cdr3_nt: TGTGCCAGCAGCCAAGCCGGGACAGGAAACACCGGGGAGCTGTTTTTT

j_call: TRBJ2-5
d_call: .
v_call: TRBV9
clone_size: .
cdr3_aa: CASSPTQSGYQETQYF
cdr3_nt: TGTGCCAGCAGCCCAACACAGAGCGGGTACCAAGAGACCCAGTACTTC

j_call: TRBJ1-6
d_call: .
v_call: TRBV4-3
clone_size: .
cdr3_aa: CASSQDWSRILSSPLHF
cdr3_nt: TGCGCCAGCAGCCAAGATTGGTCGCGGATCCTCTCCTCACCCCTCCACTTT

j_call: TRBJ1-1
d_call: .
v_call: TRBV2
clone_size: few
cdr3_aa: CASSFTGTEAFF
cdr3_nt: TGTGCCAGCAGTTTTACAGGGACTGAAGCTTTCTTT

j_call: TRBJ2-3
d_call: .
v_call: TRBV5-1
clone_size: .
cdr3_aa: CASSFGLVYRTDTQYF
cdr3_nt: TGCGCCAGCAGCTTCGGGCTGGTATACCGCACAGATACGCAGTATTTT

j_call: TRBJ2-3
d_call: .
v_call: TRBV6-5
clone_size: .
cdr3_aa: CASSASSDTQYF
cdr3_nt: TGTGCCAGCTCGGCTAGTTCAGATACGCAGTATTTT

j_call: TRBJ2-6
d_call: .
v_call: TRBV7-9
clone_size: few
cdr3_aa: CASPWGASGANVLTF
cdr3_nt: TGTGCCAGCCCGTGGGGGGCCTCTGGGGCCAACGTCCTGACTTTC

j_call: TRBJ2-5
d_call: TRBD2
v_call: TRBV19
clone_size: many
cdr3_aa: CASSILIGSGETQYF
cdr3_nt: TGTGCCAGTAGTATCCTTATCGGTAGCGGGGAGACCCAGTACTTC

j_call: TRBJ2-7
d_call: TRBD1
v_call: TRBV29-1
clone_size: .
cdr3_aa: CSVTGTGNYEQYF
cdr3_nt: TGCAGCGTTACCGGGACAGGAAACTACGAGCAGTACTTC

j_call: TRBJ2-1
d_call: .
v_call: TRBV7-9
clone_size: few
cdr3_aa: CASSPKLSSYNEQFF
cdr3_nt: TGTGCCAGCAGCCCGAAGTTAAGCTCCTACAATGAGCAGTTCTTC

j_call: TRBJ2-5
d_call: TRBD1
v_call: TRBV6-5
clone_size: few
cdr3_aa: CASSYYGQGAGETQYF
cdr3_nt: TGTGCCAGCAGTTACTACGGACAGGGGGCTGGCGAGACCCAGTACTTC

j_call: TRBJ2-2
d_call: .
v_call: TRBV12-3/TRBV12-4
clone_size: few
cdr3_aa: CASRRGGSDTGELFF
cdr3_nt: TGTGCCAGCAGACGAGGCGGCAGCGACACCGGGGAGCTGTTTTTT

j_call: TRBJ1-6
d_call: .
v_call: TRBV19
clone_size: few
cdr3_aa: CASRTGRDNSPLHF
cdr3_nt: TGTGCCAGTAGGACGGGACGCGATAATTCACCCCTCCACTTT

j_call: TRBJ1-2
d_call: TRBD1
v_call: TRBV4-2
clone_size: .
cdr3_aa: CASSHAPGQGAFGYTF
cdr3_nt: TGTGCCAGCAGCCATGCCCCGGGACAGGGGGCGTTTGGCTACACCTTC

j_call: TRBJ2-6
d_call: .
v_call: TRBV7-3
clone_size: .
cdr3_aa: CASSLVGSNTGANVLTF
cdr3_nt: TGTGCCAGCAGCTTAGTGGGGAGTAACACTGGGGCCAACGTCCTGACTTTC

j_call: TRBJ1-1
d_call: .
v_call: TRBV5-4
clone_size: .
cdr3_aa: CASSLDPQFEAFF
cdr3_nt: TGTGCCAGCAGCTTGGATCCACAGTTTGAAGCTTTCTTT

j_call: TRBJ2-5
d_call: .
v_call: TRBV11-2
clone_size: many
cdr3_aa: CASSLGRQIGTQYF
cdr3_nt: TGTGCCAGCAGCTTAGGAAGGCAGATCGGGACCCAGTACTTC

j_call: TRBJ1-6
d_call: .
v_call: TRBV6-2/TRBV6-3
clone_size: few
cdr3_aa: CASNFGPGTGSPLHF
cdr3_nt: TGTGCCAGCAACTTTGGACCCGGTACGGGTTCACCCCTCCACTTT